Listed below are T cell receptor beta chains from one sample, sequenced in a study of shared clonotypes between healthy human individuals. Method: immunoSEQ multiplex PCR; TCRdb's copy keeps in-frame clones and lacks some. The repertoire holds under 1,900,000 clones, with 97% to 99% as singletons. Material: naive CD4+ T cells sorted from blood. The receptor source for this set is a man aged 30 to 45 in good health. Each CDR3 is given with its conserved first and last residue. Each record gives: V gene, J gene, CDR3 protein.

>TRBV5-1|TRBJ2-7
CASSVGTAEQYF
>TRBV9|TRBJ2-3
CASSVFQMTTDTQYF
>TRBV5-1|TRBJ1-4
CASSSGEGGEKLFF
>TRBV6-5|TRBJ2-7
CASSYLAGSSYEQYF
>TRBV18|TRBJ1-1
CASSLLGQITEAFF
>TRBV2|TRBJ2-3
CASRLGGRTDTQYF
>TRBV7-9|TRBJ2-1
CASRWGGASSYNEQFF
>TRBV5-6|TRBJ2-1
CASSLVEYNEQFF
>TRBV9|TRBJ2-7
CASSSTSDEQYF
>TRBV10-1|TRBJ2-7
CASSESCGAGSCEQYF
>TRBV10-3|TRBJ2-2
CAISERLAGTGELFF
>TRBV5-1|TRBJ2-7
CASSLAADGKAQYF
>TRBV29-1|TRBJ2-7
CSGGLAGGQYF
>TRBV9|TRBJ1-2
CASSVLGAPGYTF
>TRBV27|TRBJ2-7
CASSLPRVRSYEQYF
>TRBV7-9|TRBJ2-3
CASNPGGRTDTQYF
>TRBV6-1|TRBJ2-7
CASSEARDGLDEQYF
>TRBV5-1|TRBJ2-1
CASSLRLAGYNEQFF
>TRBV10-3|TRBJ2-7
CAISEPPASHLSVEQYF
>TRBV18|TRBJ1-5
CASSPLPHSPGQPQHF
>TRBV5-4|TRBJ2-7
CASSLTLSGGGGEQYF
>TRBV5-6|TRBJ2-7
CASSRGRDYEQYF
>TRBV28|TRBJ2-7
CASKILAGAYEQYF
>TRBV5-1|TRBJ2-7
CASSPRPRLTWEQYF
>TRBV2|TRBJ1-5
CASGDRTGISSQHF
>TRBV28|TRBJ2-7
CASSDGGFYEQYF
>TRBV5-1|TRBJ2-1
CASSLDSGNGNEQFF
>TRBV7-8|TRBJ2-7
CASNSFPGDPYEQYF
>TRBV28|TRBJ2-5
CASRGTPQETQYF
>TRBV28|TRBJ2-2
CASSLTSLPGELFF
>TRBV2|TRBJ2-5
CASSESGGGARTQYF
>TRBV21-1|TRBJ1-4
CASSKVGGRANEKLFF
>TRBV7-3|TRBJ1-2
CASSLSGQGDGGYTF
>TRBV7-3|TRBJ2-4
CASSYGDINDIQYF
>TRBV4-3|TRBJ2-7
CASSPRLAGSSYEQYF
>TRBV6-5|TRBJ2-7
CASSYVGSQPYEQYF
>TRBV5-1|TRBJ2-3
CASTQPTDTQYF
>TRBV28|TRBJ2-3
CASSLSPPGADTQYF
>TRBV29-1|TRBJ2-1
CSVDLAGGNEQFF
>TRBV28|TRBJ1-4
CASSFRTGLATNEKLFF
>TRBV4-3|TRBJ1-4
CASSQRGAGNEKLFF
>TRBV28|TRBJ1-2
CASSFSSNYGYTF
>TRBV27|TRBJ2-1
CASSLLAGGRNEQFF